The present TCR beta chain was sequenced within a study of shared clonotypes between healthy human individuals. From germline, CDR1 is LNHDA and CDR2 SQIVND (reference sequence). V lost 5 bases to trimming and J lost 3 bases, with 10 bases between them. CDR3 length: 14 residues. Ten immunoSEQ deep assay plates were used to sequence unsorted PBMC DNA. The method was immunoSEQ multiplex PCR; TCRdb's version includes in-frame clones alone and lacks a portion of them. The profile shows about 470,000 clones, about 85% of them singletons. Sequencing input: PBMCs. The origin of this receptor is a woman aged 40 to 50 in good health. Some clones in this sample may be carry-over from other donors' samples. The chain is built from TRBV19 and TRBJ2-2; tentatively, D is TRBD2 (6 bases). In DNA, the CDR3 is TGTGCCAGTAGTTTACAGCGGGACACCGGGGAGCTGTTTTTT. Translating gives CASSLQRDTGELFF.